A single sample gave rise to the 15 T cell receptor beta chains below, sequenced in a study of cytomegalovirus exposure and HLA in healthy donors. PCR used 60 Vbeta primers and 13 Jbeta primers. The repertoire was sequenced with immunoSEQ multiplex PCR; TCRdb's copy has only in-frame clones and lacks some. The sample carries around 190,000 clones, around 80% recorded once. Sequenced: PBMCs. The receptors here all came from a man aged 35-49 years in good health and CMV-seronegative.

The genes are TRBV5-4 and TRBJ2-7; TRBD1 might be the D (6 bases). The CDR3 has 14 residues. Germline V gene data show CDR1 as SGHNT and CDR2 as YYREEE (reference sequence). The V and J ends lost 5 bases and 3 bases respectively, with 15 bases between them. The CDR3 here is CASSSGTPLYEQYF. The CDR3 region has the DNA TGTGCCAGCAGTAGTGGGACACCTCTCTACGAGCAGTACTTC.

This CDR3 is CASSLERGNSPLHF. CDR3 nucleotides: TGTGCCAGCAGCTTGGAACGGGGAAATTCACCCCTCCACTTT. The chain couples TRBV5-6 to TRBJ1-6; D gene uncertain. This CDR3 has 14 amino acids. Germline loops: CDR1 SGHDT, CDR2 YYEEEE. V was cut by 0 bases and J by 7 bases, with 8 bases left in between.

The chain employs TRBV30 and TRBJ2-3; TRBD2 matches at 7 bases. The germline CDR1 and CDR2 sequences are GTSNPN and SVGIG (reference sequence). The CDR3 contains 12 residues. The V gene end was trimmed by 7 bases and the J gene end by 0 bases; junction bases not matched to a gene: 1. CDR3 loop: CASGLSTDTQYF. The CDR3 coding sequence is TGTGCCTCGGGACTAAGCACAGATACGCAGTATTTT.

This clone appeared a few times. The rearrangement links TRBV5-1 to TRBJ1-6; D possibly corresponds to TRBD1 (5 bases). The CDR3 contains 14 residues. The V end was cut by 4 bases, the J end by 7 bases, with 12 bases between. Looked up from germline, CDR1 is SGHRS and CDR2 is YFSETQ. CDR3 nucleotides: TGCGCCAGCAGCCCGGGACTCGAGAATTCACCCCTCCACTTT. Protein: CASSPGLENSPLHF.

This clone was counted between two and nine times. The junction departs from the called germline gene at one end, perhaps through a read error. The chain couples TRBV7-9 to TRBJ2-7; 12 bases agree with TRBD2. Germline CDR1 reads SEHNR; CDR2 reads FQNEAQ (reference sequence). This CDR3 region has 14 residues. The CDR3 DNA reads TGTGCCAGCAGCCGACTAGCGGGAGCCTATGAGCAGTACTTC. This sequence encodes CASSRLAGAYEQYF.

V gene TRBV6-6 combines with J gene TRBJ1-1; 8 bases line up with TRBD1. The CDR3 covers 16 residues. The ends lost 4 bases at V and 5 bases at J; junction bases unmatched: 12. CDR1 MNHNY and CDR2 SVGAGI come from the germline V gene (reference sequence). DNA for the CDR3: TGTGCCAGCAGTTTCACGACGGACAGGGCGAAGACTGAAGCTTTCTTT. Translated: CASSFTTDRAKTEAFF.

V usage is TRBV6-6 and J usage is TRBJ2-5, with D perhaps matching TRBD2 (5 bases). The V gene lost 8 bases and the J gene lost 11 bases, with 15 bases spanning the gap. The CDR3 has 11 residues. The germline CDR1 and CDR2 sequences are MNHNY and SVGAGI (reference sequence). The CDR3 sequence: CASQSTREQYF. CDR3 DNA sequence: TGTGCCAGCCAATCCACGAGGGAGCAGTACTTC.

The sample holds a few counts of this clone. Different DNA sequences within this sample yield the same CDR3. CDR3 sequence reads: CASSLVGGSTDTQYF. The CDR3 DNA reads TGTGCCAGCAGCTTGGTAGGCGGTAGCACAGATACGCAGTATTTT. The chain links TRBV5-6 to TRBJ2-3; D not resolved. V was trimmed by 0 bases and J by 0 bases, leaving 8 bases between them. The germline V gene encodes CDR1 SGHDT and CDR2 YYEEEE. There are 15 residues in the CDR3.

The V gene is TRBV2, the J gene TRBJ2-7; perhaps TRBD2 as D (6 bases). The germline V gene has CDR1 SNHLY and CDR2 FYNNEI. There are 14 residues in the CDR3. Trimming cost V 6 bases and J 5 bases, with 17 bases left between them. CDR3 region: CASRAGLPGHEQYF. The CDR3 DNA follows: TGTGCCAGCAGGGCGGGACTTCCCGGGCACGAGCAGTACTTC. The whole variable domain, filled in from reference TRBV2 and TRBJ2-7, reads EPEVTQTPSHQVTQMGQEVILRCVPISNHLYFYWYRQILGQKVEFLVSFYNNEISEKSEIFDDQFSVERPDGSNFTLKIRSTKLEDSAMYFCASRAGLPGHEQYFGPGTRLTVT.

The chain recombines TRBV4-1 with TRBJ2-2, with 14 bases matching TRBD2. V lost 4 bases and J lost 6; bases outside the gene matches: 13. This CDR3 is 19 amino acids long. The germline CDR1 and CDR2 sequences are MGHRA and YSYEKL. CDR3 loop: CASSPFFTGTSGRAGELFF. The CDR3 bases are TGCGCCAGCAGCCCCTTTTTCACCGGGACTAGCGGGAGAGCCGGGGAGCTGTTTTTT.

The rearrangement joins TRBV10-3 to TRBJ2-1, with TRBD2 as a possible D gene (6 bases). Germline V gives CDR1 ENHRY, CDR2 SYGVKD. The CDR3 spans 14 residues. The V end lost 10 bases, the J end lost 0 bases, and 13 bases lay between the germline ends. CDR3 sequence reads: CATRDSSSYNEQFF. Here the CDR3 DNA reads TGTGCCACTAGGGACTCGAGCTCCTACAATGAGCAGTTCTTC.

This sequence joins TRBV5-1 and TRBJ2-7; 8 bases line up with TRBD1. With 3 bases clipped from V and 3 bases from J, the junction kept 5 bases outside the gene matches. This CDR3 region has 14 residues. The germline V gene encodes CDR1 SGHRS and CDR2 YFSETQ. CDR3 DNA sequence: TGCGCCAGCAGCTGGGGCGACAGGGGCTACGAGCAGTACTTC. It codes for CASSWGDRGYEQYF.

This clone was detected only a few times. The chain employs TRBV7-9 and TRBJ1-4; no clear D gene. CDR1 SEHNR and CDR2 FQNEAQ come from the germline V gene (reference sequence). This CDR3 region has 12 residues. Trimming shortened V by 4 bases and J by 12 bases, and 12 bases separated the two germline ends. CDR3: CASSSSSRELFF. Here the CDR3 DNA reads TGTGCCAGCAGCTCGTCGTCCCGGGAACTGTTTTTT. The complete variable domain, with remaining parts taken from reference TRBV7-9 and TRBJ1-4, reads DTGVSQNPRHKITKRGQNVTFRCDPISEHNRLYWYRQTLGQGPEFLTYFQNEAQLEKSRLLSDRFSAERPKGSFSTLEIQRTEQGDSAMYLCASSSSSRELFFGSGTQLSVL.

The V call is TRBV19, the J call TRBJ1-2, with 7 positions matching TRBD1. With V trimmed by 6 bases and J by 0 bases, 10 bases remained unmatched. The germline CDR1 and CDR2 sequences are LNHDA and SQIVND (reference sequence). CDR3 length equals 16 residues. The CDR3 spells CASRSGQPRANYGYTF. In nucleotides, the CDR3 is TGTGCCAGTAGGTCGGGACAGCCGAGGGCTAACTATGGCTACACCTTC.

The gene calls are TRBV6-5 and TRBJ2-5; TRBD2 aligns across 7 bases. Germline values: CDR1 MNHEY, CDR2 SVGAGI. The CDR3 spans 15 residues. Trimming took 2 bases from V and 2 from J; bases not matched to a gene: 5. CDR3 sequence: CASSYEAGLQETQYF. The CDR3 DNA follows: TGTGCCAGCAGTTACGAAGCGGGGTTACAAGAGACCCAGTACTTC.